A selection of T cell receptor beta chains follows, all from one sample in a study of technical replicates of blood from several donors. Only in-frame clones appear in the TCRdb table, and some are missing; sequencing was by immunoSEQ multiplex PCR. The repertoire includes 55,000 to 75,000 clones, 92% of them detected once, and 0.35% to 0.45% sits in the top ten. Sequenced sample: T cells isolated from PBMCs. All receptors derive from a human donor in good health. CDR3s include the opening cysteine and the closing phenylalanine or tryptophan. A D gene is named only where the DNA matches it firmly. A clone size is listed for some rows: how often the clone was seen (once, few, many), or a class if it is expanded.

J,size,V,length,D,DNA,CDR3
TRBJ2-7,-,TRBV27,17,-,TGTGCCAGCAGTGCTTCTCCCAACGGGGTCCTCCCCTACGAGCAGTACTTC,CASSASPNGVLPYEQYF
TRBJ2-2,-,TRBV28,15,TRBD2,TGTGCCAGCAGCCCGACTAGCGGGTTCCCCGGGGAGCTGTTTTTT,CASSPTSGFPGELFF
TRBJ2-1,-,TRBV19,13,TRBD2,TGTGCCAGTAGTGCAGGCGGGGGGGATGAGCAGTTCTTC,CASSAGGGDEQFF
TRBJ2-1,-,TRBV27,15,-,TGTGCCAGCAGCCGGAGGGACATAGGACTAGGTGGGCAGTTCTTC,CASSRRDIGLGGQFF
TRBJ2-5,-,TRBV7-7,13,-,TGTGCTAGCAGCTTGGGCGAGGGCGAGACCCAGTACTTC,CASSLGEGETQYF
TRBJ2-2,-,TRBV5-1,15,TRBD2,TGCGCCAGCAGCTGGACTAGCGGGAGCACCGGGGAGCTGTTTTTT,CASSWTSGSTGELFF
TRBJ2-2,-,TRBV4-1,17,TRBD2,TGCGCCAGCAGCGTGAACGGGAGGCGTGAGACCACCGGGGAGCTGTTTTTT,CASSVNGRRETTGELFF
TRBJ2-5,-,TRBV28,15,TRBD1,TGTGCCAGCATCCCCGTAAGGGGGCCTGGGGAGACCCAGTACTTC,CASIPVRGPGETQYF
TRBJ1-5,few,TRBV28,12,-,TGTGCCAGCAGTGCGCGTAATCAGCCCCAGCATTTT,CASSARNQPQHF
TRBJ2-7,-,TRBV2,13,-,TGTGCCACCTCGGAGCGGGCGACCTACGAGCAGTACTTC,CATSERATYEQYF
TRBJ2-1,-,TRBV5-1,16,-,TGCGCCAGCAGCTTGAAAGAGGGTACCGCCCCCGATGAGCAGTTCTTC,CASSLKEGTAPDEQFF
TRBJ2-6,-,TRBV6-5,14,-,TGTGCCAGCAGTTACCGGGCTGGGGCCAACGTCCTGACTTTC,CASSYRAGANVLTF
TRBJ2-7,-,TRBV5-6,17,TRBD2,TGTGCCAGCAGCCCCCCTCGCGGGACTAGCATAACCTACGAGCAGTACTTC,CASSPPRGTSITYEQYF
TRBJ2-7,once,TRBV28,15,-,TGTGCCAGCAGGGCTAGCTCCTCGGGAAGCTACGAGCAGTACTTC,CASRASSSGSYEQYF
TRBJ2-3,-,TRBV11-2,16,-,TGTGCCAGCAGCCCCCCCGAGCGGTCCCGCACAGATACGCAGTATTTT,CASSPPERSRTDTQYF
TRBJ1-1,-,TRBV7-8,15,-,TGTGCCAGCAGCTTGGGGGCAGGGGCGGAGGCTGAAGCTTTCTTT,CASSLGAGAEAEAFF
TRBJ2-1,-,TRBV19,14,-,TGTGCCAGTAATATGGACTACGTATACAATGAGCAGTTCTTC,CASNMDYVYNEQFF
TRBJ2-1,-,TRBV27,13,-,TGTGCCAGCAGTTTTAGCTCCTACAATGAGCAGTTCTTC,CASSFSSYNEQFF
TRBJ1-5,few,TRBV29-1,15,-,TGCAGCGTTGGAGTTTCGGGTGAAGACAATCAGCCCCAGCATTTT,CSVGVSGEDNQPQHF
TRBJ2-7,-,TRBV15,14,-,TGTGCCACCAGCAGAGGGACACGACAAGACGAGCAGTACTTC,CATSRGTRQDEQYF
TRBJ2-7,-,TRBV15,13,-,TGTGCCACCAGCAGAGATTATCTCTACGAGCAGTACTTC,CATSRDYLYEQYF
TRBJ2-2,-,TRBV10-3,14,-,TGTGCCATCAGTGATTGGGGGGACACCGGGGAGCTGTTTTTT,CAISDWGDTGELFF
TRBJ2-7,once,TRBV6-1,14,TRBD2,TGTGCCAGCCGCGGGGGACTAGGTCTCTACGAGCAGTACTTC,CASRGGLGLYEQYF
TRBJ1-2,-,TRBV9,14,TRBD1,TGTGCCAGCAGCGTAGCTCAGGGGGCCTATGGCTACACCTTC,CASSVAQGAYGYTF
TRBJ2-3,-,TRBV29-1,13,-,TGCAGCGTTGCACAGGGCGGCACAGATACGCAGTATTTT,CSVAQGGTDTQYF
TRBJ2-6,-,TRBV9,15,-,TGTGCCAGCACCCTCTCCCTTACTGGGGCCAACGTCCTGACTTTC,CASTLSLTGANVLTF
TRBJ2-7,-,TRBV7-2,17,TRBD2,TGTGCCAGCCGGGTCAGGACTAGCGGGTTCTATGGCTACGAGCAGTACTTC,CASRVRTSGFYGYEQYF
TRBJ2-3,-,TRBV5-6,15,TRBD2,TGTGCCAGCAGACCACTAGCGGGCGACACAGATACGCAGTATTTT,CASRPLAGDTDTQYF
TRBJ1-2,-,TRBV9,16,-,TGTGCCAGCAGCGTAGCTGGGGAGGGCAGACGAGATGGCTACACCTTC,CASSVAGEGRRDGYTF
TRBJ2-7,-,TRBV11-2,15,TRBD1,TGTGCCAGCAGCTTAGGGACAGGGAGGTTGGGAGAGCAGTACTTC,CASSLGTGRLGEQYF
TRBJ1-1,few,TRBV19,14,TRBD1,TGTGCCAGTAGATTGCAGACAGGGAGCACTGAAGCTTTCTTT,CASRLQTGSTEAFF
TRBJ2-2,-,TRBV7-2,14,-,TGTGCCAGCAGCTTAGCGTCGTACACCGGGGAGCTGTTTTTT,CASSLASYTGELFF
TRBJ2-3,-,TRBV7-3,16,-,TGTGCCAGCAGCCCCTGGACTTTTCCAACCACAGATACGCAGTATTTT,CASSPWTFPTTDTQYF
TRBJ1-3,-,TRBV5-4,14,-,TGTGCCAGCAGCTTGGGCGGGAAAGGAAACACCATATATTTT,CASSLGGKGNTIYF
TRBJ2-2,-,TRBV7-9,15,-,TGTGCCAGCAGCTCCGGCGCGACAGGCACCGGGGAGCTGTTTTTT,CASSSGATGTGELFF
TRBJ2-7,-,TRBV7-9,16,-,TGTGCCAGCAGCCCGGACAGTGGAGGATCCAACTACGAGCAGTACTTC,CASSPDSGGSNYEQYF
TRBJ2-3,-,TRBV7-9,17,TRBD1,TGTGCCAGCAGCCCCCTACCGGGACAGGGAGCAACAGATACGCAGTATTTT,CASSPLPGQGATDTQYF
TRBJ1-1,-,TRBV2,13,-,TGTGCCAGCACCCACGACAGGAACACTGAAGCTTTCTTT,CASTHDRNTEAFF
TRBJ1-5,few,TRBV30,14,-,TGTGCCTGGAGCCGGACAGCATGGGATCAGCCCCAGCATTTT,CAWSRTAWDQPQHF